This T cell receptor beta chain was retrieved from a study of cytomegalovirus exposure and HLA in healthy donors. Study observations and caveats: As a later analysis showed, several of the most significant clusters appeared to be linked to common viral pathogens. The study flagged roughly 160 TCR beta chains as cytomegalovirus-associated. The authors considered a cluster of highly shared sequence variants likely to be a sequencing artifact. Segments of the TCR beta V type were, in most cases, productive about 90% or about 30% of the time in an earlier analysis.

Remarks on this clone: The antigen remains unidentified.

The PCR employed 60 Vbeta primers together with 13 Jbeta primers. Method: immunoSEQ multiplex PCR; TCRdb's copy keeps in-frame clones and lacks some. The table has around 120,000 clones, about 66% seen once. The germline gives CDR1 MNHEY, CDR2 SMNVEV (reference sequence). The CDR3 runs 14 residues. Sequenced sample: PBMCs. The chain is built from TRBV27 and TRBJ2-5; D may be TRBD2 (6 bases). TRBJ2-7 explains the end of the DNA better; the J call may be wrong. This receptor was identified in a young man in good health and CMV-seropositive. CDR3 sequence (DNA): TGTGCCAGCTCGTTGCGGGGCAGCACCTACGAGCAGTACTTC. This encodes CASSLRGSTYEQYF.